The 10 T cell receptor beta chains reported below all come from one sample, sequenced in a study of blood T cell repertoires in COVID-19. This table comes from immunoSEQ multiplex PCR, and its TCRdb copy is limited to in-frame clones, with some not included. The repertoire holds 490,000 or so clones, with 70% to 90% as singletons. Sequencing used PBMCs or T cells enriched from blood (not recorded which). The origin of the receptors is a woman aged 40 to 50 who had recovered from COVID-19.

Here the CDR3 DNA reads TGTGCCAGCAGCTTAGCGGGTCGAGGGCTCAATGAGCAGTTCTTC. Amino acids: CASSLAGRGLNEQFF. The chain employs TRBV7-2 and TRBJ2-1, with D perhaps matching TRBD2 (5 bases). V was trimmed by 0 bases and J by 6 bases, leaving 12 bases between them. The CDR3 contains 15 residues. CDR1 is SGHTA, CDR2 FQGNSA, per germline.

The genes are TRBV19 and TRBJ2-1, with D tentatively TRBD2 (6 bases). In germline, CDR1 is LNHDA, CDR2 SQIVND (reference sequence). CDR3 length equals 15 residues. V lost 8 bases, J lost 0 bases, and 14 bases lay in between. The CDR3 here is CASCSWGGSYNEQFF. CDR3 nucleotide sequence: TGTGCCAGTTGTTCTTGGGGAGGCTCCTACAATGAGCAGTTCTTC.

V usage is TRBV7-6 and J usage is TRBJ2-5, with 9 bases that match TRBD2. This CDR3 has 17 residues. V shed 0 bases and J 0 bases; nucleotides not matched to a gene: 5. From germline, CDR1 is SGHVS and CDR2 FNYEAQ. CDR3 in amino acids: CASSLAPLAGHQETQYF. The DNA of the CDR3 is TGTGCCAGCAGCTTAGCGCCTCTAGCGGGGCACCAAGAGACCCAGTACTTC.

The CDR3 sequence is CASSSGTGRRYSPLHF. DNA of the CDR3: TGTGCCAGCAGTTCCGGGACAGGGCGGCGTTATTCACCCCTCCACTTT. The gene calls are TRBV6-2 or TRBV6-3 and TRBJ1-6; 9 bases agree with TRBD1. Germline values: CDR1 MNHEY, CDR2 SVGEGT. The J segment lost 8 bases and the V segment lost 4 bases, leaving 9 bases of the junction unmatched. The CDR3 contains 16 residues.

The chain has TRBV27 and TRBJ2-1; 14 bases match TRBD2. Germline trimming cut 4 bases from V and 10 bases from J; bases unmatched to any gene: 6. This CDR3 is 15 amino acids long. Per the germline V gene, CDR1 is MNHEY and CDR2 is SMNVEV (reference sequence). The CDR3 DNA reads TGTGCCAGCAGTTGGGGACTAGCGGGAGTAGCCGAGCAGTTCTTC. Its translation: CASSWGLAGVAEQFF.

The chain recombines TRBV18 with TRBJ2-7; possible D gene TRBD2, 7 bases. The V gene lost 3 bases and the J gene lost 0 bases, with 18 bases spanning the gap. In germline, CDR1 is KGHSH, CDR2 LQKENI. This CDR3 has 17 amino acids. The CDR3 nucleotides are TGTGCCAGCTCACCTCGGATTCGGGGGGCCAACTCCTACGAGCAGTACTTC. This gives the protein CASSPRIRGANSYEQYF. Complete variable domain (other parts from reference TRBV18 and TRBJ2-7): NAGVMQNPRHLVRRRGQEARLRCSPMKGHSHVYWYRQLPEEGLKFMVYLQKENIIDESGMPKERFSAEFPKEGPSILRIQQVVRGDSAAYFCASSPRIRGANSYEQYFGPGTRLTVT.

V usage is TRBV7-2 and J usage is TRBJ2-2; 9 nucleotides align to TRBD2. CDR1 and CDR2 from the germline V gene are SGHTA and FQGNSA. The V and J ends lost 4 bases and 7 bases, in that order; junction bases with no gene match: 7. This CDR3 comprises 15 residues. CDR3 sequence: CASSSLAGASGELFF. In DNA form, the CDR3 reads TGTGCCAGCAGCTCTTTAGCGGGAGCAAGCGGGGAGCTGTTTTTT.

V is TRBV27 and J is TRBJ2-2, with 7 bases aligning to TRBD1. The CDR3 has 15 amino acids. CDR1 and CDR2 from the germline V gene are MNHEY and SMNVEV (reference sequence). J lost 4 bases, V lost 6 bases, and 8 bases had no gene match. The chain's CDR3 is CASSPSAGGTGELFF. The CDR3 coding sequence is TGTGCCAGCAGCCCGAGCGCAGGGGGCACCGGGGAGCTGTTTTTT.

The chain recombines TRBV7-8 with TRBJ1-6; TRBD1 aligns across 7 bases. The CDR3 extends over 15 amino acids. The germline V gene has CDR1 SGHVS and CDR2 FQNEAQ. After removal of 3 bases from V and 5 bases from J, the junction contained 4 bases not matched to a gene. The CDR3 protein is CASSFTQGNNSPLHF. CDR3 sequence (DNA): TGTGCCAGCAGCTTTACACAGGGGAATAATTCACCCCTCCACTTT.

The chain recombines TRBV7-2 with TRBJ1-5; D perhaps matches TRBD1 (6 bases). The germline V gene has CDR1 SGHTA and CDR2 FQGNSA. Deletions cut 2 bases from V and 0 bases from J, with 11 bases between. The CDR3 loop spans 16 amino acids. DNA for the CDR3: TGTGCCAGCAGCTTAAGGACAGTCAATAGCAATCAGCCCCAGCATTTT. It is translated as CASSLRTVNSNQPQHF.